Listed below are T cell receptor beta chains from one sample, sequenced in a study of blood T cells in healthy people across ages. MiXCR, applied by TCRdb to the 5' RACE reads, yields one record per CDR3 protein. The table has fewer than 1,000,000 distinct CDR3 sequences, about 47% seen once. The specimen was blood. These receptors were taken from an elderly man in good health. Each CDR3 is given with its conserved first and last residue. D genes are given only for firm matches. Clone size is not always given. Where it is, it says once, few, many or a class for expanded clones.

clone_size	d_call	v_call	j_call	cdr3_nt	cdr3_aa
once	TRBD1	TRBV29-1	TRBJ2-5	TGCAGCGTGGACAGGGGACCCTTCCAAGAGACCCAGTACTTC	CSVDRGPFQETQYF
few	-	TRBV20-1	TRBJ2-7	TGCAGTGCTTCGCTGTACGAGCAGTACTTC	CSASLYEQYF
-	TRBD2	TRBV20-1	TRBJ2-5	TGCAGTGCTAGAGATGGGAGAGCGGGAGTTTTCGCGCAGTACTTC	CSARDGRAGVFAQYF
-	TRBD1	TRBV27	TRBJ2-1	TGTACCATAGGGGGCGAAGGGCGGGAGCAGTTCTTC	CTIGGEGREQFF
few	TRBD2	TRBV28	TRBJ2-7	TGTGCCAGCAGTTTATCTCAAACTAGCGGGAGGTTCTACGAGCAGTACTTC	CASSLSQTSGRFYEQYF
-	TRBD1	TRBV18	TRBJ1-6	TGTGCCAGCTCACCACGACAGGGAGACGGGTCACCCCTCCACTTT	CASSPRQGDGSPLHF
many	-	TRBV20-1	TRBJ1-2	TGCAGTGCTCGGACACTTAACTATGGCTACACCTTC	CSARTLNYGYTF
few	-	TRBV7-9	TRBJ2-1	TGTGCCAGCAGCTTAATAGCCGGTTACAATGAGCAGTTCTTC	CASSLIAGYNEQFF
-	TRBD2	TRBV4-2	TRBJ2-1	TGTGCCAGCAGCCAATTGCCTAGCGGGGGACCCTTGGATGAGCAGTTCTTC	CASSQLPSGGPLDEQFF
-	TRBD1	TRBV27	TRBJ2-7	TGTGCCAGCAGTTCCGGGACAGGGCCCGCCGAGCAGTACTTC	CASSSGTGPAEQYF
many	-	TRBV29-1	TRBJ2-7	TGCAGCGTTGAAGGGAGGAGTAGCTCCTACGAGCAGTACTTC	CSVEGRSSSYEQYF
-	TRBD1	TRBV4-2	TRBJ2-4	TGTGCCAGCAGCCAAGAGGGACAGGAGACCCTAGCCAAAAACATTCAGTACTTC	CASSQEGQETLAKNIQYF
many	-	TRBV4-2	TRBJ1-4	TGTGCCAGCAGCCCCGTCATACATGGATTTGACGAAAAACTGTTTTTT	CASSPVIHGFDEKLFF
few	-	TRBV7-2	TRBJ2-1	TGTGCCAGCAGCTTGAGGAGGAACTCCTACAATGAGCAGTTCTTC	CASSLRRNSYNEQFF
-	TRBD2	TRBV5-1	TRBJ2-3	TGCGCCAGCAGCTTGCTGGGGCTAGCGGTAGATACGCAGTATTTT	CASSLLGLAVDTQYF
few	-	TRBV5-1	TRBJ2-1	TGCGCCAGCAGCTTCTTAGCGGACAGCTCCTACAATGAGCAGTTCTTC	CASSFLADSSYNEQFF
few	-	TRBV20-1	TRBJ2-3	TGCAGTGCTAGAGACTTTGGTAGCACAGATACGCAGTATTTT	CSARDFGSTDTQYF
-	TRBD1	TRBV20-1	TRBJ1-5	TGCAGTGTTGCAAGGGGACAGGGGTCTCTTTTCCAGCCCCAGCATTTT	CSVARGQGSLFQPQHF
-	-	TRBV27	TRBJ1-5	TGTGCCAGCAGCAGACGCAACGGAGGTGATCAGCCCCAGCATTTT	CASSRRNGGDQPQHF
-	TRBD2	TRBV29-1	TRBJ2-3	TGCAGCTCGGGACTATTCACAGATACGCAGTATTTT	CSSGLFTDTQYF
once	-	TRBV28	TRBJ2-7	TGTGCCAGCACCTTGTCGTACGAGCAGTACTTC	CASTLSYEQYF
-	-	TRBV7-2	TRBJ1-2	TGTGCCAGCAGCCCGATGGACATAGGGAACTATGGCTACACCTTC	CASSPMDIGNYGYTF
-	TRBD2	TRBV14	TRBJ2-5	TGTGCCAGCAGCCCCTTCGAAGGACTAGCGGGAAGGGAGCAGTACTTC	CASSPFEGLAGREQYF
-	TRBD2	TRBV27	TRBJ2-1	TGTGCCAGCAGGCCTAGCGGGAGGGCCCGTGAGCAGTTCTTC	CASRPSGRAREQFF
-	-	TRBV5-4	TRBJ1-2	TGTGCCAGCAGCTTGCGACCGACCGGCTACACCTTC	CASSLRPTGYTF
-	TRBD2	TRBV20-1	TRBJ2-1	TGCAGTGCTAGCGCGGGAGTCGGGAATGGGCAGTTCTTC	CSASAGVGNGQFF
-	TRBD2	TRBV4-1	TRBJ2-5	TGCGCCAGCAGCCTCATTAGCGGGGCCCTTGGAGAGACCCAGTACTTC	CASSLISGALGETQYF
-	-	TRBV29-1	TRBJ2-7	TGCAGCGTTGCAGCTTCCAGGTCCTCCTACGAGCAGTACTTC	CSVAASRSSYEQYF
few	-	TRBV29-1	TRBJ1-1	TGCAGCTTCCGCAGGGATGAAGCTTTCTTT	CSFRRDEAFF
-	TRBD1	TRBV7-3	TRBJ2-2	TGTGCCAGCAGCTTAGACAGGGGGCAAGACGGGGAGCTGTTTTTT	CASSLDRGQDGELFF
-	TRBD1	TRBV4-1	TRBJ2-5	TGCGCCAGCAGCCCTGCAAACAAGGGGGCGAGGGAGACCCAGTACTTC	CASSPANKGARETQYF
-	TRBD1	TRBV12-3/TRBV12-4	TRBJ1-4	TGTGCCAGCACCTCGGGACAGCTATTTGAAAAACTGTTTTTT	CASTSGQLFEKLFF
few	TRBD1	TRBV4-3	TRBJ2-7	TGCGCCAGCAGCCAAGATCTCCCTCGAACAGGGGGCGTCGAGCAGTACTTC	CASSQDLPRTGGVEQYF
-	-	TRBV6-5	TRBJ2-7	TGTGCCAGCAGCCCCGGGCTCTCCGCTGGGTACGAGCAGTACTTC	CASSPGLSAGYEQYF
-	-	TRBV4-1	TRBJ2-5	TGCGCCAGCAGCCAAGAGCAAGCACAAGAGACCCAATACTTC	CASSQEQAQETQYF
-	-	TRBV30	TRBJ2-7	TGTGCCTGGAGTGTGAAGGGCGACGAGCAGTACTTC	CAWSVKGDEQYF
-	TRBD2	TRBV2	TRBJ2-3	TGTGCCAGCAGGACTAGCGGGACGGGCACAGATACACAGTATTTT	CASRTSGTGTDTQYF
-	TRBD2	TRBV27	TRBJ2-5	TGTGCCAGCAGTTCCTCACTAGCGGCGGCGGGGCAAGAGACCCAGTACTTC	CASSSSLAAAGQETQYF
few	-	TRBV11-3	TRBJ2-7	TGTGCCAGCAGCTCCAGGACGGACCTCTACGAGCAGTACTTC	CASSSRTDLYEQYF
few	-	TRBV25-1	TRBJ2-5	TGTGCCAGCAGTCCACGACGAGCGGGCCAAGAGACCCAGTACTTC	CASSPRRAGQETQYF
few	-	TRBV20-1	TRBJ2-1	TGCAGTGCTAGAGTTTCCCTCCCTTTCGAGCATGAGCAGTTCTTC	CSARVSLPFEHEQFF
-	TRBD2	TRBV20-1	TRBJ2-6	TGCAGTGCTAGTGAGGGAGGGGCGGGCTCTGGGGCCAACGTCCTGACTTTC	CSASEGGAGSGANVLTF
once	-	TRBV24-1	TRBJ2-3	TGTGCCACCAGTGAACCAGCGGGTGGGTACACAGATACGCAGTATTTT	CATSEPAGGYTDTQYF
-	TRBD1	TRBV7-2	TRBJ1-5	TGTGCCAGCAGCACTTCGGGACAGAACAATCAGCCCCAGCATTTT	CASSTSGQNNQPQHF
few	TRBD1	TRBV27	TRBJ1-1	TGTGCCAGTTGGGGACAGGGTGGCACTGAAGCTTTCTTT	CASWGQGGTEAFF
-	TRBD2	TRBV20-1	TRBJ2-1	TGCAGTGCTAGAGATGATAGCGGGGCGTACAATGAGCAGTTCTTC	CSARDDSGAYNEQFF
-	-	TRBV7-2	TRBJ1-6	TGTGCCAGCAGCTTAGCGACGGCAGCGAATTCATCCCTCCACTTT	CASSLATAANSSLHF
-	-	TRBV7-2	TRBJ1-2	TGTGCCAGCAGCGCCCCAATTGCAGGGCTCGGAAATGGCTACACCTTC	CASSAPIAGLGNGYTF
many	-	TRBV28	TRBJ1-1	TGTGCCAGCAGTTTCTCGATACAGGTCAACACTGAAGCTTTCTTT	CASSFSIQVNTEAFF
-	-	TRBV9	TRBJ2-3	TGTGCCAGCAGCCCCAAGCAAGATACGCAGTATTTT	CASSPKQDTQYF
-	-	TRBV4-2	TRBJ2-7	TGTGCCAGCAGCCAAGAGTGGGAGAGCTCCTACGAGCAGTACTTC	CASSQEWESSYEQYF
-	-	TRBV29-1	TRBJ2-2	TGCAGCGTTGCAGGGAGGTACACCGGGGAGCTGTTTTTT	CSVAGRYTGELFF
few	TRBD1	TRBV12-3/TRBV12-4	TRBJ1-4	TGTGCCAGCAGATTCGGGACAGCTTCAACTAATGAAAAACTGTTTTTT	CASRFGTASTNEKLFF
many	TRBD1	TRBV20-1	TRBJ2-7	TGCAGTGCTCTACCGGGACAGCGGAACGACGAGCAGTACTTC	CSALPGQRNDEQYF
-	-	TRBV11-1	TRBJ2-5	TGTGCCAGCAGCGCTCGGGGGTACCAAGAGACCCAGTACTTC	CASSARGYQETQYF
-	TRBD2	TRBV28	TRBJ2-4	TGTGCCAGCACTAGCTGGGAGGGCCTAGTTCAGTACTTC	CASTSWEGLVQYF
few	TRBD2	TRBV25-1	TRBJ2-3	TGTGCCAGCAGTGAAACGGGGGGATTTGAAGATACGCAGTATTTT	CASSETGGFEDTQYF